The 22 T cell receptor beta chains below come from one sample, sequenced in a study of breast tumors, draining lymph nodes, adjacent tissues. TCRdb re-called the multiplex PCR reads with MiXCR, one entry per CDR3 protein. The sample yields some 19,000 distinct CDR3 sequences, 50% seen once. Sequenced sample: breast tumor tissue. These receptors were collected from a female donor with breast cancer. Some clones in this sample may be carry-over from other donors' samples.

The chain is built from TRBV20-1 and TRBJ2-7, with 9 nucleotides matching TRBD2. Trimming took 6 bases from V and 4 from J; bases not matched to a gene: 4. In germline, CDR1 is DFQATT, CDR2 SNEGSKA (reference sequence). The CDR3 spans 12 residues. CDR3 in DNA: TGCAGTGCGACTAGCGGATGGTACGAGCAGTACTTC. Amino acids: CSATSGWYEQYF.

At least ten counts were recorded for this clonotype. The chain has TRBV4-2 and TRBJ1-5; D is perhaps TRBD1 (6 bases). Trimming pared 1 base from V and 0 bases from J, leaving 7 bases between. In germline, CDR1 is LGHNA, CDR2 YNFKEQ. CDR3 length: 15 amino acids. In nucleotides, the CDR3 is TGTGCCAGCAGCCAAGCAGGGGATAGCAATCAGCCCCAGCATTTT. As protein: CASSQAGDSNQPQHF.

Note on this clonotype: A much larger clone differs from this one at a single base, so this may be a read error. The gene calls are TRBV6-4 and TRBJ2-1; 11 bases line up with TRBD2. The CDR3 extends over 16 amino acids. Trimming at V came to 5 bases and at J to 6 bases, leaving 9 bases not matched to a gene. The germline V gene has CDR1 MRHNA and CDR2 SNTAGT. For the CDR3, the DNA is TGTGCCAGCAGTCAGGGGGGACTAGCGGACTGCAATGAGCAGTTCTTC. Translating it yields CASSQGGLADCNEQFF.

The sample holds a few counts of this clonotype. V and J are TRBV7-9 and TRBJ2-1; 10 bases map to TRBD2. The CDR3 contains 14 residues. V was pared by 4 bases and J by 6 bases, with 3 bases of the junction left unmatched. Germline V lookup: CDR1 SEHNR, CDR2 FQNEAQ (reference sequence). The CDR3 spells CASSYGTSVNEQFF. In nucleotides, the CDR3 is TGTGCCAGCAGCTACGGGACTAGCGTCAATGAGCAGTTCTTC.

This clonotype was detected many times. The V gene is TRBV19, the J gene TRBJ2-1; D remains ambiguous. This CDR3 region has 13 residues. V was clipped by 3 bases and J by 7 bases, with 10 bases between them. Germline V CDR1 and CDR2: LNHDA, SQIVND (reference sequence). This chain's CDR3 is CASSIERRNEQFF. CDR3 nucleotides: TGTGCCAGTAGTATTGAGAGAAGGAATGAGCAGTTCTTC.

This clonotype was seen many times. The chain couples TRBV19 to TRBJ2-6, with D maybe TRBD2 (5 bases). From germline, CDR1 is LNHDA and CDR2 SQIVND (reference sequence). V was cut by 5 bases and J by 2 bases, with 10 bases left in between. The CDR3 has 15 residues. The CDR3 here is CASSRGEAGANVLTF. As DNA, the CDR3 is TGTGCCAGTAGTCGGGGAGAAGCTGGGGCCAACGTCCTGACTTTC.

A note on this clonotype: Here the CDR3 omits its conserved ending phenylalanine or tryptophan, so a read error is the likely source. The CDR3 reads CASRALGGGGKNIQYS. DNA of the CDR3: TGTGCCAGTAGGGCCCTCGGTGGAGGGGGCAAAAACATTCAGTACTCC. This rearrangement joins TRBV19 to TRBJ2-4; possibly TRBD1 or TRBD2 for D (6 bases each). Germline-derived CDR1 and CDR2 are LNHDA and SQIVND (reference sequence). V lost 6 bases, J lost 3 bases, and 18 bases lay in between. The CDR3 totals 16 residues.

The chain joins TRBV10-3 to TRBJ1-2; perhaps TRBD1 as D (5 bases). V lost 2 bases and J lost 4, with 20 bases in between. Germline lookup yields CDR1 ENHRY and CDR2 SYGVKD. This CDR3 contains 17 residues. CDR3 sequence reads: CAISEATSGAQFYGYTF. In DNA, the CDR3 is TGTGCCATCAGTGAGGCCACTAGCGGGGCGCAGTTCTATGGCTACACCTTC.

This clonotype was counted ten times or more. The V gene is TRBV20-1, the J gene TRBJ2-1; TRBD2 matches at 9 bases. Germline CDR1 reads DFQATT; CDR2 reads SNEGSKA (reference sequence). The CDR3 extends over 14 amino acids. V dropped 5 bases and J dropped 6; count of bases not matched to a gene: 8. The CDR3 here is CSAGHAGGINEQFF. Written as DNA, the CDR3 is TGCAGTGCTGGTCACGCGGGAGGGATCAATGAGCAGTTCTTC.

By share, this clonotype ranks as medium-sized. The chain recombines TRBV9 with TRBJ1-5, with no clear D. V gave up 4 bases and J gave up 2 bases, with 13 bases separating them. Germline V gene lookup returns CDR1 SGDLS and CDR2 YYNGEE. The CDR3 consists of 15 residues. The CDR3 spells CASSLHPDGNQPQHF. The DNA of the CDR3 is TGTGCCAGCAGCCTCCACCCAGATGGCAATCAGCCCCAGCATTTT.

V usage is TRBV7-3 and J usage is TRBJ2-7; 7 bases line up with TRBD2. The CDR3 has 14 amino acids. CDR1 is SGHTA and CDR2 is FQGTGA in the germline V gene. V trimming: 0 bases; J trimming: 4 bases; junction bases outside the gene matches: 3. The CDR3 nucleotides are TGTGCCAGCAGCTTAACGGGGGGAGGGTACGAGCAGTACTTC. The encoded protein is CASSLTGGGYEQYF.

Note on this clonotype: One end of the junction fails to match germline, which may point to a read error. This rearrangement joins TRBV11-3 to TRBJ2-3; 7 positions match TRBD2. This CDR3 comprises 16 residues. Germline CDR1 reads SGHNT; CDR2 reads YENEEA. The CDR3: CASSLSGVGYTDTQHF. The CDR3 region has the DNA TGTGCCAGCAGCTTAAGCGGGGTGGGTTACACAGATACGCAGCATTTC. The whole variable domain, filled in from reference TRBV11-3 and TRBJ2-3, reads EAGVVQSPRYKIIEKKQPVAFWCNPISGHNTLYWYLQNLGQGPELLIRYENEEAVDDSQLPKDRFSAERLKGVDSTLKIQPAELGDSAVYLCASSLSGVGYTDTQHFGPGTRLTVL.

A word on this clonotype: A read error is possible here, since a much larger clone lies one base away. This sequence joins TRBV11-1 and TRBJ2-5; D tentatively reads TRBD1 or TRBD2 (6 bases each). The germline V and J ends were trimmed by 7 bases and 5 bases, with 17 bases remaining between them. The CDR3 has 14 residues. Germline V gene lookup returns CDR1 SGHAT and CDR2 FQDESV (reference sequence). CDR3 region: CASNNRDSSETQYF. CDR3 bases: TGTGCCAGCAACAACAGGGACTCTTCGGAGACCCAGTACTTC.

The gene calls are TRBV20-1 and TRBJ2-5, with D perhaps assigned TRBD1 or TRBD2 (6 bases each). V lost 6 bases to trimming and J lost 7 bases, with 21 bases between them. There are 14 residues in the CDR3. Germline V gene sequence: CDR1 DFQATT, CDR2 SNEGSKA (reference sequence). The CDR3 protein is CSAQPRGGLATQYF. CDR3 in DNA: TGCAGTGCCCAGCCCCGAGGGGGGCTGGCGACCCAGTACTTC.

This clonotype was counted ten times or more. CDR3 DNA: TGTGCCAGCAGCATCAGACTAGCGGGGGGGGAGTACTTC. This translates into CASSIRLAGGEYF. The chain carries TRBV7-2 and TRBJ2-7; 14 bases agree with TRBD2. V was pared by 5 bases and J by 11 bases, with 5 bases of the junction left unmatched. The CDR3 is made up of 13 amino acids. CDR1 is SGHTA and CDR2 is FQGNSA in the germline V gene.

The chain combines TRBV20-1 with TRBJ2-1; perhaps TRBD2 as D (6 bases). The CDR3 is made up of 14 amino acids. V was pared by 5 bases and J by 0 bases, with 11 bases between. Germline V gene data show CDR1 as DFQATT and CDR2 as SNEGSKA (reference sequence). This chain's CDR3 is CSADDGSSYNEQFF. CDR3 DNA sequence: TGCAGTGCTGATGACGGGAGCTCCTACAATGAGCAGTTCTTC.

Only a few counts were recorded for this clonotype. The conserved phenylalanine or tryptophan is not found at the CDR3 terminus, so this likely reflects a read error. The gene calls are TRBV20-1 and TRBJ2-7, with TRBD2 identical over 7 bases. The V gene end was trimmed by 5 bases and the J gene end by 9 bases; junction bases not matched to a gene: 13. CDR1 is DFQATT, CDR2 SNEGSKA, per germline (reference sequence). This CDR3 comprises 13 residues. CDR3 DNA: TGCAGTGCTCTGACTACTAGCGCCGACGCGCAGTACTCC. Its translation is CSALTTSADAQYS.

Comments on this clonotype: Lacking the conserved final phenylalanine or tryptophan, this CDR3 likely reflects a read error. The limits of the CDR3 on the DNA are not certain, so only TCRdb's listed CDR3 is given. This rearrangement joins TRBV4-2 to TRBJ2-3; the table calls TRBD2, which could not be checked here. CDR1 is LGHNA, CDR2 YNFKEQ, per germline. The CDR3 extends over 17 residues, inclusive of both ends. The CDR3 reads CASSQGASGPSTDTQYL.

For the CDR3, the DNA is TGTGCCAGCAGTGTCAACAGGGGTGCTAATTCACCCCTCCACTTT. Translating it yields CASSVNRGANSPLHF. V usage is TRBV2 and J usage is TRBJ1-6; 7 nucleotides line up with TRBD1. J gave up 6 bases and V 4 bases, and 6 bases lay outside the gene matches. CDR1 and CDR2 from the germline V gene are SNHLY and FYNNEI. The CDR3 spans 15 residues.

CDR3 protein: CASSPGTSGTVYEQYF. For the CDR3, the DNA is TGTGCCAGCAGTCCCGGGACTAGCGGGACAGTCTACGAGCAGTACTTC. The J gene is TRBJ2-7, the V gene TRBV5-6; TRBD2 matches at 13 bases. Germline CDR1 and CDR2: SGHDT and YYEEEE. This CDR3 is built from 16 residues. Trimming took 5 bases from V and 3 from J; bases not matched to a gene: 8.

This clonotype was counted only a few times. This chain's CDR3 is CSAGADSNQPQHF. As DNA, the CDR3 is TGCAGTGCGGGGGCGGATAGCAATCAGCCCCAGCATTTT. The rearrangement joins TRBV20-1 to TRBJ1-5, with a weak D call TRBD1 (6 bases). V dropped 6 bases and J dropped 0 bases, with 9 bases sitting between them. The length of the CDR3 is 13 residues. In germline, CDR1 is DFQATT, CDR2 SNEGSKA (reference sequence).

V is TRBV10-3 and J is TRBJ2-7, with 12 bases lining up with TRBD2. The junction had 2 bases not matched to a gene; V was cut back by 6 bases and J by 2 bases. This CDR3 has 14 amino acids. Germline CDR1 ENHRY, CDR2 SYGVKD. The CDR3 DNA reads TGTGCCATCAGAAGGACTAGCGGGACCTACGAGCAGTACTTC. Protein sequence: CAIRRTSGTYEQYF.